A selection of T cell receptor beta chains follows, all from one sample in a study of cytomegalovirus exposure and HLA in healthy donors. The repertoire was sequenced with immunoSEQ multiplex PCR; TCRdb's copy has only in-frame clones and lacks some. The sample lists under 150,000 clones, around 76% occurring once. The sequenced sample was PBMCs. The receptors originated from a man younger than 30 in good health and CMV-seronegative. Each CDR3 is given with its conserved first and last residue. A D gene is named only where the DNA matches it firmly. Some rows mark clone size as missing; the rest say once, few, many or name a class of expanded clone.

j_call d_call v_call clone_size cdr3_aa cdr3_nt
TRBJ1-2 NA TRBV28 NA CASTQVEGFGYTF TGTGCCAGCACCCAGGTGGAGGGGTTTGGCTACACCTTC
TRBJ2-1 TRBD2 TRBV4-2 once CASSQGGTRGVEQFF TGTGCCAGCAGCCAAGGTGGGACTAGAGGGGTCGAGCAGTTCTTC
TRBJ2-7 TRBD2 TRBV19 NA CASSIDGTSGRIDEQYF TGTGCCAGTAGTATAGACGGGACTAGCGGGAGAATCGACGAGCAGTACTTC
TRBJ1-5 TRBD1 TRBV19 NA CASSRDRELDQPQHF TGTGCCAGTAGTAGGGACAGGGAGCTCGATCAGCCCCAGCATTTT
TRBJ2-3 TRBD1 TRBV7-3 NA CASSEDRGSDTQYF TGTGCCAGCAGCGAGGACAGGGGTTCGGATACGCAGTATTTT
TRBJ2-1 NA TRBV5-6 NA CASSSPGLVYNEQFF TGTGCCAGCAGTTCTCCGGGACTGGTATACAATGAGCAGTTCTTC
TRBJ2-7 NA TRBV6-6 NA CASFGWEDTSYEQYF TGTGCCAGCTTTGGCTGGGAGGATACCTCCTACGAGCAGTACTTC
TRBJ2-1 NA TRBV7-9 NA CASSLQGNEQFF TGTGCCAGCAGTCTACAGGGAAATGAGCAGTTCTTC
TRBJ2-4 TRBD2 TRBV2 NA CASNDSGRLAKNIQYF TGTGCCAGCAACGACTCCGGGAGGCTAGCCAAAAACATTCAGTACTTC
TRBJ2-7 TRBD1 TRBV6-4 NA CASSDSTGQQTYEQYF TGTGCCAGCAGTGACTCGACAGGGCAGCAGACCTACGAGCAGTACTTC
TRBJ2-7 TRBD1 TRBV10-1 NA CASSESGTGLHEQYF TGCGCCAGCAGTGAGTCAGGGACAGGGCTCCACGAGCAGTACTTC
TRBJ2-5 NA TRBV15 NA CATSRMGGAEETQYF TGTGCCACCAGCAGAATGGGCGGGGCTGAAGAGACCCAGTACTTC
TRBJ1-2 NA TRBV9 NA CASSVARDTDYGYTF TGTGCCAGCAGCGTAGCACGGGACACCGACTATGGCTACACCTTC
TRBJ2-1 TRBD2 TRBV27 NA CASSFPGLAGVGNEQFF TGTGCCAGCAGTTTTCCCGGACTAGCAGGAGTAGGGAATGAGCAGTTCTTC
TRBJ2-1 NA TRBV4-2 NA CASSSRIHSYNEQFF TGTGCCAGCAGTTCCCGAATACACTCCTACAATGAGCAGTTCTTC
TRBJ2-3 NA TRBV2 NA CASSDKGPADTQYF TGTGCCAGCAGTGATAAGGGGCCGGCAGATACGCAGTATTTT
TRBJ1-4 NA TRBV5-1 NA CASSGVAGSNEKLFF TGCGCCAGCAGCGGGGTCGCGGGTTCTAATGAAAAACTGTTTTTT
TRBJ2-1 NA TRBV29-1 NA CSARLSYEQFF TGCAGCGCTCGACTTAGCTATGAGCAGTTCTTC
TRBJ1-1 TRBD1 TRBV5-1 NA CASSDRRTGGLRDTEAFF TGCGCCAGCAGCGATCGTAGGACAGGGGGTTTGCGGGACACTGAAGCTTTCTTT
TRBJ1-2 NA TRBV5-8 NA CASSLIYTGLLYGYTF TGTGCCAGCAGCTTGATTTATACAGGGCTTCTCTATGGCTACACCTTC
TRBJ2-7 TRBD1 TRBV5-6 NA CASSRDRSSYEQYF TGTGCCAGCAGCCGGGACAGGAGCTCCTACGAGCAGTACTTC
TRBJ2-7 TRBD2 TRBV5-3 NA CARSLPLGTSGGGFEQYF TGTGCCAGAAGCTTGCCCCTAGGGACTAGCGGGGGGGGGTTTGAGCAGTACTTC
TRBJ2-5 NA TRBV7-3 NA CASSLNGGSGETQYF TGTGCCAGCAGCTTAAACGGCGGATCTGGAGAGACCCAGTACTTC
TRBJ2-7 TRBD1 TRBV16 NA CASSQITGGEQYF TGTGCCAGCAGCCAAATAACAGGGGGTGAGCAGTACTTC
TRBJ2-7 NA TRBV6-1 NA CASSEWTVGYEQYF TGTGCCAGCAGTGAATGGACAGTGGGGTACGAGCAGTACTTC
TRBJ1-4 NA TRBV7-9 few CASSLKGIGQRTTNEKLFF TGTGCCAGCAGCTTAAAGGGAATCGGACAGCGAACAACTAATGAAAAACTGTTTTTT
TRBJ2-1 TRBD1 TRBV28 NA CASSATGGSDEQFF TGTGCCAGCAGCGCGACAGGGGGCTCGGATGAGCAGTTCTTC
TRBJ1-4 NA TRBV6-1 NA CASSETWFNEKLFF TGTGCCAGCAGTGAAACATGGTTTAATGAAAAACTGTTTTTT
TRBJ2-5 NA TRBV7-6 NA CASSLGFASSETQYF TGTGCCAGCAGCTTAGGATTTGCTAGTTCGGAGACCCAGTACTTC
TRBJ1-6 NA TRBV6-6 NA CASSTMVVIDSPLHF TGTGCCAGCAGCACTATGGTAGTGATCGATTCACCCCTCCACTTT
TRBJ2-1 TRBD1 TRBV7-3 NA CASRQTGTNNEQFF TGTGCCAGCAGGCAGACAGGGACCAACAATGAGCAGTTCTTC
TRBJ2-7 TRBD2 TRBV6-5 NA CASRLAGGAYEQYF TGTGCCAGCAGGTTAGCGGGGGGAGCCTACGAGCAGTACTTC
TRBJ2-5 TRBD2 TRBV6-5 NA CASSYSLIAGAETQYF TGTGCCAGCAGTTACTCGCTAATAGCGGGGGCAGAGACCCAGTACTTC
TRBJ2-7 TRBD2 TRBV29-1 NA CSVGTSGAYEQYF TGCAGCGTTGGGACTAGCGGGGCCTACGAGCAGTACTTC
TRBJ1-1 NA TRBV5-1 NA CASSPEGVNTEAFF TGCGCCAGCAGCCCCGAAGGGGTAAACACTGAAGCTTTCTTT
TRBJ2-1 NA TRBV15 NA CATSRENRDEQFF TGTGCCACCAGCAGAGAGAACAGGGATGAGCAGTTCTTC
TRBJ2-1 TRBD2 TRBV6-1 NA CASSEGRLAGEYNEQFF TGTGCCAGCAGTGAAGGACGACTAGCGGGGGAATACAATGAGCAGTTCTTC
TRBJ2-7 NA TRBV28 NA CASKDSTSYEQYF TGTGCCAGCAAGGACAGCACTTCCTACGAGCAGTACTTC
TRBJ2-1 TRBD2 TRBV7-4 NA CASSARLAGLYNEQFF TGTGCCAGCAGCGCCCGACTAGCGGGCCTCTACAATGAGCAGTTCTTC
TRBJ1-5 TRBD1 TRBV11-1 NA CASSLDRGQPQHF TGTGCCAGCAGCTTAGACAGGGGCCAGCCCCAGCATTTT
TRBJ2-7 TRBD2 TRBV6-1 NA CASRGVSYEQYF TGTGCCTCCCGGGGGGTCTCCTACGAGCAGTACTTC
TRBJ1-6 NA TRBV30 few CAWARVNSPLHF TGTGCCTGGGCCCGGGTAAATTCACCCCTCCACTTT
TRBJ2-7 TRBD1 TRBV27 NA CASSPGTGVSYEQYF TGTGCCAGCAGCCCCGGGACAGGGGTCTCCTACGAGCAGTACTTC
TRBJ2-2 TRBD1 TRBV4-1 NA CASSQRGGGGELFF TGCGCCAGCAGCCAAAGAGGGGGCGGCGGGGAGCTGTTTTTT
TRBJ2-5 NA TRBV5-4 NA CASSRDSPGETQYF TGTGCCAGCAGCCGGGACTCCCCCGGAGAGACCCAGTACTTC
TRBJ2-3 NA TRBV6-1 once CASSRQISTDTQYF TGTGCCAGCAGCCGACAGATTAGCACAGATACGCAGTATTTT
TRBJ2-7 NA TRBV9 NA CASSALPSVEVGYEQYF TGTGCCAGCAGCGCCCTCCCTTCCGTAGAGGTCGGGTACGAGCAGTACTTC
TRBJ1-1 TRBD1 TRBV9 NA CASSGTTGTTEAFF TGTGCCAGCAGCGGAACGACAGGGACGACTGAAGCTTTCTTT
TRBJ2-1 TRBD2 TRBV5-1 NA CATQRGDHNEQFF TGCGCCACCCAGCGGGGCGATCACAATGAGCAGTTCTTC
TRBJ2-5 TRBD1 TRBV19 NA CASSITGDMQTQYF TGTGCCAGTAGTATAACAGGGGATATGCAGACCCAGTACTTC
TRBJ2-3 NA TRBV29-1 NA CSVFPGSSTDTQYF TGCAGCGTCTTCCCGGGGAGTAGCACAGATACGCAGTATTTT
TRBJ2-7 TRBD1 TRBV25-1 NA CASSARQGTSYEQYF TGTGCCAGCAGTGCCCGACAGGGGACCTCCTACGAGCAGTACTTC
TRBJ2-1 NA TRBV12-5 NA CASAPGLLYNEQFF TGTGCTAGTGCCCCCGGACTACTCTACAATGAGCAGTTCTTC
TRBJ1-5 NA TRBV12-1 NA CASSFMGAGQPQHF TGTGCCAGCAGCTTTATGGGAGCGGGTCAGCCCCAGCATTTT
TRBJ2-5 NA TRBV14 NA CASSQDSFETQYF TGTGCCAGCAGCCAAGATTCATTCGAGACCCAGTACTTC